Below, 11 T cell receptor beta chains from the same sample are listed, as sequenced in a study of shared clonotypes between healthy human individuals. Sequencing was performed with immunoSEQ multiplex PCR; in TCRdb, only in-frame clones are kept and a portion is missing. The repertoire holds about 730,000 clones, with approximately 72% as singletons. Sequenced sample: memory CD4+ T cells sorted from blood. As for subset: CD45RA-negative fraction. The source of these receptors is a woman aged 25 to 45 in good health.

The chain combines TRBV30 with TRBJ2-4, with 9 bases lining up with TRBD2. The CDR3 is 18 residues long. The junction had 16 bases not matched to a gene; V was cut back by 2 bases and J by 5 bases. In germline, CDR1 is GTSNPN, CDR2 SVGIG (reference sequence). Here the CDR3 reads CAWSSSGAGGPWENIQYF. The DNA of the CDR3 is TGTGCCTGGAGTTCCTCGGGTGCGGGAGGGCCGTGGGAAAACATTCAGTACTTC.

V is TRBV2 and J is TRBJ2-2; possible D gene TRBD2, 6 bases. The CDR3 is 13 amino acids. The germline V gene encodes CDR1 SNHLY and CDR2 FYNNEI. Trimming removed 8 bases at V and 4 bases at J, with 11 bases between. The CDR3 region has the DNA TGTGCCAGCGGGCAGGGAGGCACCGGGGAGCTGTTTTTT. Its protein product is CASGQGGTGELFF.

The rearrangement links TRBV7-8 to TRBJ1-1; tentative D call: TRBD1 (6 bases). CDR1 is SGHVS and CDR2 is FQNEAQ in the germline V gene. The CDR3 covers 16 residues. The V and J ends lost 1 base and 5 bases respectively, with 17 bases between them. The CDR3: CASSLVRRGLLTEAFF. The DNA for the CDR3 is TGTGCCAGCAGCTTAGTACGCCGGGGGCTTCTGACTGAAGCTTTCTTT.

This clone was found once. The chain combines TRBV11-3 with TRBJ1-3; 7 nucleotides match TRBD1. This CDR3 has 14 residues. The V gene end was trimmed by 5 bases and the J gene end by 4 bases; junction bases not matched to a gene: 5. Germline V gene data show CDR1 as SGHNT and CDR2 as YENEEA. The CDR3 reads CASSTTGIGNTIYF. In DNA, the CDR3 is TGTGCCAGCAGCACGACAGGGATAGGAAACACCATATATTTT.

This clone turned up a few times. The chain employs TRBV11-2 and TRBJ1-5; D unclear. This CDR3 comprises 14 residues. The germline V gene encodes CDR1 SGHAT and CDR2 FQNNGV. V lost 5 bases and J 4 bases, leaving 12 bases between the germline ends. CDR3 residues: CASSPRRSNQPQHF. In nucleotides, the CDR3 is TGTGCCAGCAGCCCGCGCAGGTCGAATCAGCCCCAGCATTTT.

As for this clone: This sample includes further DNA sequences coding for the same CDR3. This chain links TRBV20-1 with TRBJ1-1, with unresolved D. The germline V and J ends were trimmed by 5 bases and 2 bases, with 6 bases remaining between them. The CDR3 runs to 11 residues. Germline V CDR1 and CDR2: DFQATT, SNEGSKA (reference sequence). The CDR3 spells CSAQKNTEAFF. For the CDR3, the DNA is TGCAGTGCTCAAAAAAACACTGAAGCTTTCTTT.

The V and J genes are TRBV7-9 and TRBJ1-3; D uncertain. The CDR3 covers 15 residues. Trimming cost V 11 bases and J 0 bases, with 17 bases left between them. CDR1 is SEHNR and CDR2 is FQNEAQ in the germline V gene (reference sequence). The CDR3 bases are TGTGCCCTACACCCCGGGCCGAGCTCTGGAAACACCATATATTTT. It specifies CALHPGPSSGNTIYF.

The chain uses TRBV4-1 and TRBJ1-5; perhaps TRBD1 as D (6 bases). The CDR3 runs 15 residues. Germline CDR1 and CDR2: MGHRA and YSYEKL. V was clipped by 2 bases and J by 4 bases, with 12 bases between them. CDR3 in amino acids: CASSQLQGVNQPQHF. CDR3 DNA sequence: TGCGCCAGCAGCCAATTACAGGGCGTAAATCAGCCCCAGCATTTT.

V usage is TRBV7-9 and J usage is TRBJ2-2; a weak D match, TRBD1 (6 bases). Trimming stripped 5 bases from V and 2 bases from J, with 12 bases between. This CDR3 contains 15 residues. Germline V gene lookup returns CDR1 SEHNR and CDR2 FQNEAQ (reference sequence). The CDR3: CASSPGQHNTGELFF. CDR3 DNA sequence: TGTGCCAGCAGCCCTGGACAGCATAACACCGGGGAGCTGTTTTTT.

The chain couples TRBV5-1 to TRBJ2-7, with 9 bases lining up with TRBD1. V lost 7 bases and J lost 5; bases outside the gene matches: 10. Germline V gene sequence: CDR1 SGHRS, CDR2 YFSETQ. The CDR3 has 14 residues. The CDR3 loop reads CASLPGQGTDEQYF. The CDR3 DNA is TGCGCCAGCCTCCCTGGACAGGGGACTGACGAGCAGTACTTC. Looking up the rest from reference TRBV5-1 and TRBJ2-7 gives the full variable domain: KAGVTQTPRYLIKTRGQQVTLSCSPISGHRSVSWYQQTPGQGLQFLFEYFSETQRNKGNFPGRFSGRQFSNSRSEMNVSTLELGDSALYLCASLPGQGTDEQYFGPGTRLTVT.

The CDR3 DNA follows: TGTGCCAGCAGTGATGATCGGGGGAGGGCTTTCTTT. Translation: CASSDDRGRAFF. J is TRBJ1-1 and V is TRBV2; D perhaps matches TRBD1 (5 bases). Germline V gives CDR1 SNHLY, CDR2 FYNNEI. The CDR3 has 12 residues. The V and J ends lost 3 bases and 11 bases respectively, with 13 bases between them.